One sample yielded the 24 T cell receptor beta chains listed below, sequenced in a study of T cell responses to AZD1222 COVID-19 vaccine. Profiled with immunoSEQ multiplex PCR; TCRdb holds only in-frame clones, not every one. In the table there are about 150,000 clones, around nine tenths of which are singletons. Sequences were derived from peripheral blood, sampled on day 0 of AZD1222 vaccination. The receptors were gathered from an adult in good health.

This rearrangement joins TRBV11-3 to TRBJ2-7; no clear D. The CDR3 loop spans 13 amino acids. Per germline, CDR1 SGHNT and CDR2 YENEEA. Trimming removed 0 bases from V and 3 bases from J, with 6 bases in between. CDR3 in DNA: TGTGCCAGCAGCTTAGAGTCCGTCTACGAGCAGTACTTC. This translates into CASSLESVYEQYF.

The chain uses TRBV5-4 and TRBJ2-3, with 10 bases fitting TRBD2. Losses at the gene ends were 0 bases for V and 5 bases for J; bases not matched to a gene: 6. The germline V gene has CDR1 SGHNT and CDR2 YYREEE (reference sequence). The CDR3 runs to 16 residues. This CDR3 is CASSLELAGVIDTQYF. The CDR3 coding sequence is TGTGCCAGCAGCTTGGAGCTAGCGGGAGTTATAGATACGCAGTATTTT.

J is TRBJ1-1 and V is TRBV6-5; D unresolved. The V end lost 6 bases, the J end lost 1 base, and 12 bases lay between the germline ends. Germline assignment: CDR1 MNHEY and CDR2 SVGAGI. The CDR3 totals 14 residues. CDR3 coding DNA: TGTGCCAGCAGCGGCGAGGCCCAGAACACTGAAGCTTTCTTT. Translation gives CASSGEAQNTEAFF.

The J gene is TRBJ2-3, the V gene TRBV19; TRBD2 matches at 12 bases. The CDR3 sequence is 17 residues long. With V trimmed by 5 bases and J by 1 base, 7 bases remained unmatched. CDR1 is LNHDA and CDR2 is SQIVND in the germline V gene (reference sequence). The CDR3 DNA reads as TGTGCCAGTAGTTTGCTAGCGGGGGGGCAGGGCACAGATACGCAGTATTTT. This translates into CASSLLAGGQGTDTQYF. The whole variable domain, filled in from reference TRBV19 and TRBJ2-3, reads DGGITQSPKYLFRKEGQNVTLSCEQNLNHDAMYWYRQDPGQGLRLIYYSQIVNDFQKGDIAEGYSVSREKKESFPLTVTSAQKNPTAFYLCASSLLAGGQGTDTQYFGPGTRLTVL.

For the CDR3, the DNA is TGCGCCAGCAGCTTGGAACTAGCGGGAGGGCATTACGAGCAGTACTTC. It encodes CASSLELAGGHYEQYF. This chain connects TRBV5-1 to TRBJ2-7; 13 nucleotides line up with TRBD2. Trimming took 0 bases from V and 4 from J; bases not matched to a gene: 4. This CDR3 is built from 16 residues. Germline-derived CDR1 and CDR2 are SGHRS and YFSETQ.

The CDR3 bases are TGTGCCATCAGTGAGTCTTATGGACCCGGGGAGCAGTACTTC. Translating gives CAISESYGPGEQYF. The chain couples TRBV10-3 to TRBJ2-7, with D unresolved. From germline, CDR1 is ENHRY and CDR2 SYGVKD. Trimming removed 0 bases from V and 7 bases from J, with 13 bases in between. This CDR3 region has 14 residues.

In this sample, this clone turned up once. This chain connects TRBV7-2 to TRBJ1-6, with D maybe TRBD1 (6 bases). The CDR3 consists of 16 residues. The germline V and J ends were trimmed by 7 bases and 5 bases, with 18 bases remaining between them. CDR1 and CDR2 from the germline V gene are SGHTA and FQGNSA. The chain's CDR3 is CASTENGGANNSPLHF. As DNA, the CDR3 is TGTGCCAGCACCGAAAACGGGGGCGCGAATAATTCACCCCTCCACTTT.

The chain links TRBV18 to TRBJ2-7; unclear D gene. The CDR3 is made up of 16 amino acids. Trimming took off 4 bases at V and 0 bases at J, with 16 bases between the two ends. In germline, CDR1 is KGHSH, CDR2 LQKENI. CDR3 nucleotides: TGTGCCAGCTCACGAGCCCCAACGAGAGCCTCCTACGAGCAGTACTTC. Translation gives CASSRAPTRASYEQYF. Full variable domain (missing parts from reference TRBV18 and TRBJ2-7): NAGVMQNPRHLVRRRGQEARLRCSPMKGHSHVYWYRQLPEEGLKFMVYLQKENIIDESGMPKERFSAEFPKEGPSILRIQQVVRGDSAAYFCASSRAPTRASYEQYFGPGTRLTVT.

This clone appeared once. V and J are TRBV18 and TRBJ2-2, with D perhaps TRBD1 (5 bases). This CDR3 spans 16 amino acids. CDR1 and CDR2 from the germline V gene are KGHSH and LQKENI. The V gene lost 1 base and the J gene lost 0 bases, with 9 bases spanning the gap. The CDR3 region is CASSPLRGSNTGELFF. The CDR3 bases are TGTGCCAGCTCACCACTAAGGGGCTCGAACACCGGGGAGCTGTTTTTT.

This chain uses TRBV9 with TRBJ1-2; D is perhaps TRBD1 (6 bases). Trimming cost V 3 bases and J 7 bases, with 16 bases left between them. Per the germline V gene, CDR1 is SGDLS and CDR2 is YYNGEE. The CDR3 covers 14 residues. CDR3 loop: CASSGNRDGGGYTF. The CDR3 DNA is TGTGCCAGCAGCGGAAACAGGGATGGCGGTGGCTACACCTTC.

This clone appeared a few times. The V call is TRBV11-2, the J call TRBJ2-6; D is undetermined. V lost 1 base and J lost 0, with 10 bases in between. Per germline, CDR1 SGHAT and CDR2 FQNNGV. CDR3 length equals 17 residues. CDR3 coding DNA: TGTGCCAGCAGCTTAGGGACCCAACCCTCTGGGGCCAACGTCCTGACTTTC. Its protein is CASSLGTQPSGANVLTF.

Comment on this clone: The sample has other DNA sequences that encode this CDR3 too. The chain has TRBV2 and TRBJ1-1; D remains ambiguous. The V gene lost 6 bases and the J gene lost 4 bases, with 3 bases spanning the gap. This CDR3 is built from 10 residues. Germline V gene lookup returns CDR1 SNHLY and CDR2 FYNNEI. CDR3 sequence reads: CASRGTEAFF. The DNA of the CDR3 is TGTGCCAGCAGAGGCACTGAAGCTTTCTTT.

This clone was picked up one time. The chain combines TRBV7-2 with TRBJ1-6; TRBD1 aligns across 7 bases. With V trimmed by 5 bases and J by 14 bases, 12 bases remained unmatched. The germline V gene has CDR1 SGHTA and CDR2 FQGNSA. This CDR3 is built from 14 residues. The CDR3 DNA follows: TGTGCCAGCAGCCAAGGACAGGTCGGGAGGGCCCTCCACTTT. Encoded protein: CASSQGQVGRALHF. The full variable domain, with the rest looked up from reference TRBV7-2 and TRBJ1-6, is GAGVSQSPSNKVTEKGKDVELRCDPISGHTALYWYRQSLGQGLEFLIYFQGNSAPDKSGLPSDRFSAERTGGSVSTLTIQRTQQEDSAVYLCASSQGQVGRALHFGNGTRLTVT.

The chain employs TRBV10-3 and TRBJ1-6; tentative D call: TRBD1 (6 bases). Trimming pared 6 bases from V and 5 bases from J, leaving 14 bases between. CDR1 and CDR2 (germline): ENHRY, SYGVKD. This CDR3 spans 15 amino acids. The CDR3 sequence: CAIRVEGEDNSPLHF. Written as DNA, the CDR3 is TGTGCCATCAGGGTCGAGGGGGAGGATAATTCACCCCTCCACTTT.

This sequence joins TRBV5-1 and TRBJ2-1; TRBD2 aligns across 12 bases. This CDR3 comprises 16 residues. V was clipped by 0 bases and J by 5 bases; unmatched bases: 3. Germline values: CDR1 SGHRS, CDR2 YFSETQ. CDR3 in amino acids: CASSLASGRANNEQFF. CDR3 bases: TGCGCCAGCAGCTTGGCTAGCGGGAGGGCCAACAATGAGCAGTTCTTC.

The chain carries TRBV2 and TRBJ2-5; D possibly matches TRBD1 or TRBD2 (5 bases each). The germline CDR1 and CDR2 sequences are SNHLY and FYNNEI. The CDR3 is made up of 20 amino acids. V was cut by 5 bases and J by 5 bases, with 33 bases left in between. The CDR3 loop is CASSRMGLEGPVVVYETQYF. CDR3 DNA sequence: TGTGCCAGCAGTCGTATGGGCCTCGAGGGGCCAGTGGTAGTGTATGAGACCCAGTACTTC. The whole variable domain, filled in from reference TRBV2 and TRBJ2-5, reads EPEVTQTPSHQVTQMGQEVILRCVPISNHLYFYWYRQILGQKVEFLVSFYNNEISEKSEIFDDQFSVERPDGSNFTLKIRSTKLEDSAMYFCASSRMGLEGPVVVYETQYFGPGTRLLVL.

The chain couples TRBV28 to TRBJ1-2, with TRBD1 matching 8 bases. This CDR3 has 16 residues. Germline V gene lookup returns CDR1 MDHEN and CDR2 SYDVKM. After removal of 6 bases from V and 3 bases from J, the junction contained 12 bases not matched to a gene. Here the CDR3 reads CASRSRGTGTHYGYTF. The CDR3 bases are TGTGCCAGCAGGAGCCGAGGGACAGGAACGCACTATGGCTACACCTTC.

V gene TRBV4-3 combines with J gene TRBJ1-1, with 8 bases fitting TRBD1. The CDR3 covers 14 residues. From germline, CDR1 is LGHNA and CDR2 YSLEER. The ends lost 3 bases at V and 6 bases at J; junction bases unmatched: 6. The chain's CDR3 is CASSHSGQGAEAFF. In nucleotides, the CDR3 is TGCGCCAGCAGCCATTCCGGACAGGGCGCTGAAGCTTTCTTT.

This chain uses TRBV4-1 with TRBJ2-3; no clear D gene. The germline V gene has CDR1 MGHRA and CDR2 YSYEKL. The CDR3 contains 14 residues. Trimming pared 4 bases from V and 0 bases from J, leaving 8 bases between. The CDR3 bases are TGCGCCAGCAGCCTGTCTTCTAGCACAGATACGCAGTATTTT. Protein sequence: CASSLSSSTDTQYF.

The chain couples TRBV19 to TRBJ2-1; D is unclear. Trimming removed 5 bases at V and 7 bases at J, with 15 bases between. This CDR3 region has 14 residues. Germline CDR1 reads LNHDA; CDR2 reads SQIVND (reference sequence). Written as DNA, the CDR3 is TGTGCCAGTAGTGCGTCCCGGCTATTAAATGAGCAGTTCTTC. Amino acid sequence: CASSASRLLNEQFF.

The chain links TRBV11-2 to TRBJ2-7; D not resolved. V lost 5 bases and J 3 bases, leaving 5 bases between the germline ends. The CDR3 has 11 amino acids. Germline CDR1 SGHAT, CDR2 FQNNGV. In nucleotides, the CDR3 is TGTGCCAGCAGCCGCGGCTACGAGCAGTACTTC. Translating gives CASSRGYEQYF.

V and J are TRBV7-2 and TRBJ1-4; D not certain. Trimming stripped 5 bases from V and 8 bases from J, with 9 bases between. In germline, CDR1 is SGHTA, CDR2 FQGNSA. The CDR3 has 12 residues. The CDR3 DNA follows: TGTGCCAGCAGCAACCCGTCGGAAAAACTGTTTTTT. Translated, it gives CASSNPSEKLFF.

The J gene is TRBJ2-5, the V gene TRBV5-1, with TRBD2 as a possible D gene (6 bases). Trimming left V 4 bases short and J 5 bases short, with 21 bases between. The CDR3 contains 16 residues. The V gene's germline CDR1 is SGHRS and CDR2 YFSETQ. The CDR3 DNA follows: TGCGCCAGCAGCCAAGGGGACTTCAGGAACGGGGAGACCCAGTACTTC. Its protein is CASSQGDFRNGETQYF.

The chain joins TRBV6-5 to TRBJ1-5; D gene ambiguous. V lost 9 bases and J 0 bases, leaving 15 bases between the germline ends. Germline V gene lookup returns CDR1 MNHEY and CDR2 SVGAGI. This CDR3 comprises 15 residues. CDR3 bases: TGTGCCAGAGAGAGGGCAGTCTATAGCAATCAGCCCCAGCATTTT. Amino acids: CARERAVYSNQPQHF.